Many counts were recorded for the clone carrying this TCR beta chain. First-strand cDNA used TRAV- and TRBV-specific primers, covering alpha and beta chains. A constant-region primer paired with the V-primer adapter amplified TCRs over approximately 19 PCR cycles. TCRdb re-called the reads with MiXCR, one entry per CDR3 protein. The data show under 75,000 distinct CDR3 sequences, around a quarter seen once. These data are taken from a study of low-dose radiotherapy and immunotherapy resistance in tumors. V was shortened by 0 bases and J by 4 bases, with 7 bases between the two germline ends. CDR3 length equals 13 residues. CDR1 and CDR2 (germline): LGHNA, YSLEER. Time point given: after trial treatment. The sample's treatment: LDRT plus nivolumab, ipilimumab, low-dose cyclophosphamide and aspirin (RACIN trial).

The chain has TRBV4-3 and TRBJ2-7; TRBD2 might be the D (5 bases). Sequencing used PBMCs, obtained after low-dose radiotherapy plus immunotherapy. This receptor was obtained from a male donor with prostate cancer. The CDR3 sequence: CASSQDRGYEQYF. CDR3 DNA sequence: TGCGCCAGCAGCCAAGATCGAGGGTACGAGCAGTACTTC.